Shown below are 8 T cell receptor beta chains from a single sample sequenced in a study of PD-1 blockade in classical Hodgkin lymphoma (dated by TCRdb to 2018 to 2020). What the time point label conveys for this sample: cycle 2 day 1 (C2D1) of nivolumab. Every trial patient had relapsed following autologous stem cell transplantation, and prior brentuximab vedotin exposure was what differed among cohorts A, B and C. Preparation of the library involved the immunoSEQ multiplex PCR assay. As stored in TCRdb, this immuneACCESS dataset retains in-frame rearrangements with V and J assigned. A fraction of the clones does not appear; measured against another copy, unresolved V genes explain less than half of the discrepancy, and the remainder lacks a known reason. Here the sample has more than 140,000 clones; 78% occur a single time. The ten largest make up about 9.3% of the sample. The sequenced sample was peripheral blood mononuclear cells (PBMCs), obtained before the second cycle of nivolumab. The receptors here all came from a human donor with classical Hodgkin lymphoma.

The chain uses TRBV19 and TRBJ1-5; TRBD1 matches 7 bases. The length of the CDR3 is 15 residues. Germline V gives CDR1 LNHDA, CDR2 SQIVND (reference sequence). V shed 4 bases and J 1 base; nucleotides not matched to a gene: 4. CDR3 region: CASSTQGGSNQPQHF. The CDR3 DNA reads TGTGCCAGTAGTACCCAGGGGGGAAGCAATCAGCCCCAGCATTTT.

The J gene is TRBJ2-3, the V gene TRBV4-2, with D uncertain. The CDR3 has 14 residues. The germline V gene has CDR1 LGHNA and CDR2 YNFKEQ. Trimming cost V 0 bases and J 2 bases, with 6 bases left between them. CDR3 nucleotide sequence: TGTGCCAGCAGCCAAGAGGTAGCCACAGATACGCAGTATTTT. It translates to CASSQEVATDTQYF.

The V gene is TRBV29-1, the J gene TRBJ1-1; 7 nucleotides line up with TRBD1. This CDR3 has 16 amino acids. From germline, CDR1 is SQVTM and CDR2 ANQGSEA. With V trimmed by 7 bases and J by 2 bases, 16 bases remained unmatched. The CDR3 region has the DNA TGCAGCGCCTACGTGCCCCAGGGGGACGGAAACACTGAAGCTTTCTTT. This translates into CSAYVPQGDGNTEAFF.

This rearrangement joins TRBV7-9 to TRBJ2-3; 12 nucleotides align to TRBD1. With 3 bases clipped from V and 6 bases from J, the junction kept 10 bases outside the gene matches. CDR3 size: 17 residues. Germline lookup yields CDR1 SEHNR and CDR2 FQNEAQ (reference sequence). In DNA form, the CDR3 reads TGTGCCAGCAGCTTGGGACAGGGGGCGGGAGCAGGGGATACGCAGTATTTT. Translating it yields CASSLGQGAGAGDTQYF.

The V call is TRBV28, the J call TRBJ1-2; 8 bases agree with TRBD1. CDR1 is MDHEN, CDR2 SYDVKM, per germline. The CDR3 is 14 amino acids. The V gene end was trimmed by 4 bases and the J gene end by 13 bases; junction bases not matched to a gene: 14. The CDR3 protein is CASSSRDRQRRSTF. CDR3 coding DNA: TGTGCCAGCAGTTCCCGGGACAGGCAAAGACGTAGCACCTTC.

The gene calls are TRBV11-2 and TRBJ2-1; TRBD1 aligns across 8 bases. Germline V gene sequence: CDR1 SGHAT, CDR2 FQNNGV. V shed 2 bases, J shed 3 bases, and the junction held 12 bases outside the gene matches. This CDR3 has 18 residues. The CDR3 coding sequence is TGTGCCAGCAGCTTACGAGGACAGGGTAGACCCTACTACAATGAGCAGTTCTTC. As protein: CASSLRGQGRPYYNEQFF.

This chain connects TRBV5-1 to TRBJ1-2, with D hard to call. Per germline, CDR1 SGHRS and CDR2 YFSETQ. V was trimmed by 3 bases and J by 8 bases, leaving 20 bases between them. This CDR3 contains 15 residues. This CDR3 is CASSWGTTRTGGYTF. The CDR3 coding sequence is TGCGCCAGCAGCTGGGGAACAACACGGACGGGCGGCTACACCTTC.

J is TRBJ2-7 and V is TRBV7-6, with 7 bases aligning to TRBD2. Germline V gene lookup returns CDR1 SGHVS and CDR2 FNYEAQ. CDR3 size: 15 residues. Trimming cost V 5 bases and J 4 bases; bases outside gene matches: 11. CDR3 residues: CASSPDWEGWYEQYF. The CDR3 bases are TGTGCCAGCAGCCCTGATTGGGAGGGGTGGTACGAGCAGTACTTC.